This TCR beta chain is drawn from a study of OX40 agonist ivuxolimab in advanced cancers. Sequencing was performed with immunoSEQ multiplex PCR; in TCRdb, only in-frame clones are kept and a portion is missing. The sample has 70,000 to 95,000 clones, 86% seen once. Looked up from germline, CDR1 is SQVTM and CDR2 is ANQGSEA. V was shortened by 4 bases and J by 4 bases, with 10 bases between the two germline ends. This CDR3 is built from 13 residues. Comments on this clone: Its antigen is currently unknown.

Findings and caveats of the study: Low levels of normalized T-cell clonal expansion also appeared in some nonresponders.

The clonotype originates from an adult with an advanced solid tumor such as melanoma, head and neck, liver or kidney cancer. This chain connects TRBV29-1 to TRBJ2-2; a possible D gene is TRBD2 (6 bases). The sample was CD4+ or CD8+ T cells sorted from blood, taken in a trial of the OX40 agonist ivuxolimab. The CDR3 DNA sequence: TGCAGCGTTGGGACTACCCCCACCGGGGAGCTGTTTTTT. As protein: CSVGTTPTGELFF.